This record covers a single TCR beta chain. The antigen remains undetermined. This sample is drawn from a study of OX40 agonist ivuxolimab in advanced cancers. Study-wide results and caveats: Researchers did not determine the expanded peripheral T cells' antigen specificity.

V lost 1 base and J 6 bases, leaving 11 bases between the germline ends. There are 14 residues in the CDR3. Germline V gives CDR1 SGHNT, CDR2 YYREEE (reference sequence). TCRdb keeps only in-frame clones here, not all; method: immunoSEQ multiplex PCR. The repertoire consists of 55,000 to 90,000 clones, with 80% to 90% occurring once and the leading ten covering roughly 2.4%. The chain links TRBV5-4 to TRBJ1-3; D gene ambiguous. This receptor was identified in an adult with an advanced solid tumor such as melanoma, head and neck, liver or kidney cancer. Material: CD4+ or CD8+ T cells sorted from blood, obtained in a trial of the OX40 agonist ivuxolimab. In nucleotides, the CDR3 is TGTGCCAGCAGCTTGCGAAGGGATGAAAACACCATATATTTT. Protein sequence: CASSLRRDENTIYF.